This T cell receptor beta chain was observed in a study of shared clonotypes between healthy human individuals. Looking at the study overall: Three plates each covered CD4 naive and memory; CD8 naive two, CD8 memory one.

Method: immunoSEQ multiplex PCR; TCRdb's copy keeps in-frame clones and lacks some. The table has approximately 2.3 million clones, approximately 95% seen once; the top ten hold under 0.45%. As for this clone: One end of the junction is discordant with germline, which a read error may explain.

This CDR3 has 11 amino acids. Germline loops: CDR1 SNHLY, CDR2 FYNNEI. The receptor comes from a man aged 18 to 29 in good health. Some clones in this sample may be carry-over from other donors' samples. The chain joins TRBV2 to TRBJ2-7; D may be TRBD2 (6 bases). The specimen was naive CD4+ T cells from PBMCs. The subset: CD45RA+ positively selected. The CDR3 coding sequence is TGTGCCAGCAGCCCGGGACGGGAGTTCAACTTC. This translates into CASSPGREFNF.